This record covers a single T cell receptor (beta chain). CDR3 size: 13 residues. CDR1 is SQVTM, CDR2 ANQGSEA, per germline. Trimming left V 7 bases short and J 6 bases short, with 16 bases between. The data originate from a study of CD8+ T cells in alopecia areata. Extracted from the samples, RNA was reverse transcribed into cDNA to serve as the sequencing template. Using immunoSEQ multiplex PCR, the repertoire was profiled, and TCRdb retains in-frame clones only, with some absent. The table records hundreds of thousands of clones, 50% to 65% of them present only once. The sequencing here drew on CD4+ T cells sorted from blood, taken at week 0. The TCR was taken from a human donor with alopecia areata. The chain couples TRBV29-1 to TRBJ1-5; possible D gene TRBD1, 6 bases. The CDR3 reads CSALWGAGQPQHF. The CDR3 coding sequence is TGCAGCGCCCTTTGGGGGGCCGGTCAGCCCCAGCATTTT.